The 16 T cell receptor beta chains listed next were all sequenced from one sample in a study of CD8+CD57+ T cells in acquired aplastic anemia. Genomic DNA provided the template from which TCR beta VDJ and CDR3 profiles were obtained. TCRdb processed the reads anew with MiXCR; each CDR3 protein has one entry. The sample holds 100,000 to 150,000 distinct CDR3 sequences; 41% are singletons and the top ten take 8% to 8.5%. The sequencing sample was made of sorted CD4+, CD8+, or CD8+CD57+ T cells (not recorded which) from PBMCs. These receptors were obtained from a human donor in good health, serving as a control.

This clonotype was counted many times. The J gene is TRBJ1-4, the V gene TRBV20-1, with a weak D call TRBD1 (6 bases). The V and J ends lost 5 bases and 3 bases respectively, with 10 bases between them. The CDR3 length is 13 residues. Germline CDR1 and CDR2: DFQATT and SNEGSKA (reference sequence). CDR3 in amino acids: CSAARGANEKLFF. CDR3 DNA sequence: TGCAGTGCTGCGAGGGGGGCTAATGAAAAACTGTTTTTT.

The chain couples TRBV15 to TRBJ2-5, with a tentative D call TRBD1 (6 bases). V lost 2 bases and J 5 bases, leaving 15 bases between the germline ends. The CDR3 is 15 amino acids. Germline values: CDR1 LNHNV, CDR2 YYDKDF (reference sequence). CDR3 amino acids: CATSRINRVGETQYF. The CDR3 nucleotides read TGTGCCACCAGCAGAATAAACAGGGTGGGGGAGACCCAGTACTTC.

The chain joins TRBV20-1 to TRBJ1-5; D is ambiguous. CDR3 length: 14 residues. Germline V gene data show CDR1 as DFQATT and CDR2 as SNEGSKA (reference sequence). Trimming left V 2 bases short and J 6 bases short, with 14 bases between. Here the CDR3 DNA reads TGCAGTGCTAGACCCCGGGTGGTGGGTCAGCCCCAGCATTTT. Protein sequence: CSARPRVVGQPQHF.

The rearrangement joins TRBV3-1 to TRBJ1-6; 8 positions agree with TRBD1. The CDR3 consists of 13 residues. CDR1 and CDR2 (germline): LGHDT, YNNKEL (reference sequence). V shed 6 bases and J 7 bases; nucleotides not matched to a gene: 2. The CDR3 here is CASRDRANSPLHF. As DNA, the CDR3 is TGTGCCAGCAGGGACAGGGCCAATTCACCCCTCCACTTT.

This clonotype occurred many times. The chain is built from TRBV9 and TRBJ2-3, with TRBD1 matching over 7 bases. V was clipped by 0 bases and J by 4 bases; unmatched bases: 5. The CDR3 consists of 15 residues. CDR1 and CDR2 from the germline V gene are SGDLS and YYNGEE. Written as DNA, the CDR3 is TGTGCCAGCAGCGTAGAGGGCAGGGGGTCAGATACGCAGTATTTT. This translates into CASSVEGRGSDTQYF.

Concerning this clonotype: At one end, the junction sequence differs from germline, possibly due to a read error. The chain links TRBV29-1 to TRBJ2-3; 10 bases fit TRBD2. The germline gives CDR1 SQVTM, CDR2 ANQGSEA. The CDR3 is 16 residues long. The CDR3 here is CSALAGVTSRTDTQYF. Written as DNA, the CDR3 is TGCAGCGCCCTAGCGGGGGTAACTTCCCGCACAGATACGCAGTATTTC.

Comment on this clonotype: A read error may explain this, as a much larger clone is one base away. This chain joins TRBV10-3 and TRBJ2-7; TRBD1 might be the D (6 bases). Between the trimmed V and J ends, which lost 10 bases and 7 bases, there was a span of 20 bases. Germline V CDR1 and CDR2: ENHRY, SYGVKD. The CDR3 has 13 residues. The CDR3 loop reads CASRGVSQGEQYF. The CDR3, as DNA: TGTGCCAGCAGGGGAGTCTCGCAGGGGGAGCAGTACTTC.

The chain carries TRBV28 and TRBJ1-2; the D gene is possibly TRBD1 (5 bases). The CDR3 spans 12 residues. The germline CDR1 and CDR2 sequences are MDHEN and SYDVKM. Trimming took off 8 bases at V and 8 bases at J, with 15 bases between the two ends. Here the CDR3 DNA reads TGTGCCAGCCGAGGGGCCAGATCAGGCTACACCTTC. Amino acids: CASRGARSGYTF.

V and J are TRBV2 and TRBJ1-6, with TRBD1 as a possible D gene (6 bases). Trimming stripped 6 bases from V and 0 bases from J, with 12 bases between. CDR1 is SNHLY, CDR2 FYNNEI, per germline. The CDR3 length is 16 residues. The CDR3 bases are TGTGCCAGCAGGGGCACAGGGAGCTCCTATAATTCACCCCTCCACTTT. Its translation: CASRGTGSSYNSPLHF. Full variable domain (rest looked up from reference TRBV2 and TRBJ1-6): EPEVTQTPSHQVTQMGQEVILRCVPISNHLYFYWYRQILGQKVEFLVSFYNNEISEKSEIFDDQFSVERPDGSNFTLKIRSTKLEDSAMYFCASRGTGSSYNSPLHFGNGTRLTVT.

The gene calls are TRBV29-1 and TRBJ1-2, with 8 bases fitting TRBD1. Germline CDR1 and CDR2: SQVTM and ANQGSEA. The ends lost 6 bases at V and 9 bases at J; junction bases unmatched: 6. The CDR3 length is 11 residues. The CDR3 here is CSVGQGWRYTF. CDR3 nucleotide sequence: TGCAGCGTCGGACAGGGATGGCGCTACACCTTC. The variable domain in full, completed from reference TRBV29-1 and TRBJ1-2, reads SAVISQKPSRDICQRGTSLTIQCQVDSQVTMMFWYRQQPGQSLTLIATANQGSEATYESGFVIDKFPISRPNLTFSTLTVSNMSPEDSSIYLCSVGQGWRYTFGSGTRLTVV.

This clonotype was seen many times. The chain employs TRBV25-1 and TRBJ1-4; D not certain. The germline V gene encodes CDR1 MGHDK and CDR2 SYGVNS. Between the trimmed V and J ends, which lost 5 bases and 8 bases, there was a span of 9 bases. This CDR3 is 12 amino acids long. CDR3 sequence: CASSLWGEKLFF. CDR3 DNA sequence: TGTGCCAGCAGTCTTTGGGGAGAAAAACTGTTTTTT.

The CDR3 region is CSVESDKTYEQYF. Written as DNA, the CDR3 is TGCAGCGTTGAGTCGGACAAAACCTACGAGCAGTACTTC. This chain uses TRBV29-1 with TRBJ2-7, with D perhaps matching TRBD1 (5 bases). Germline loops: CDR1 SQVTM, CDR2 ANQGSEA. V was trimmed by 3 bases and J by 2 bases, leaving 11 bases between them. The CDR3 contains 13 residues.

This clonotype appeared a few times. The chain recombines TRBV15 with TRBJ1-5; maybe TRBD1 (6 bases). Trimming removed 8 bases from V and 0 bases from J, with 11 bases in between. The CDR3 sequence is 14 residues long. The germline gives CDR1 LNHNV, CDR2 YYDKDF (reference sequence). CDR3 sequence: CATRGQLSNQPQHF. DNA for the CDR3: TGTGCCACCCGAGGACAGCTTAGCAATCAGCCCCAGCATTTT.

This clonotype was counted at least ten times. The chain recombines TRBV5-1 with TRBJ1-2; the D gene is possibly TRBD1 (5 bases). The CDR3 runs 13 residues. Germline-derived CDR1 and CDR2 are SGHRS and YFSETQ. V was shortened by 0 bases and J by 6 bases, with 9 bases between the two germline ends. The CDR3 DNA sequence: TGCGCCAGCAGCTTGGGACAGAGAGATGGCTACACCTTC. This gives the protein CASSLGQRDGYTF.

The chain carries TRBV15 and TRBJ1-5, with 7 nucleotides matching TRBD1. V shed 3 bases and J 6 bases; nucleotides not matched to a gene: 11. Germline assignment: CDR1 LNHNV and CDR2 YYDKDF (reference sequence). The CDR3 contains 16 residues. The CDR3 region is CATSSDGQDGSQPQHF. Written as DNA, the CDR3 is TGTGCCACCAGCAGTGATGGACAGGACGGAAGTCAGCCCCAGCATTTT.

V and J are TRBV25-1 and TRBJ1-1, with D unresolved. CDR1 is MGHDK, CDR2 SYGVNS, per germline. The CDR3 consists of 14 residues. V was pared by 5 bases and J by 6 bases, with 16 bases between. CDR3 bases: TGTGCCAGCAGTATTCGGGATAGGAAGGCTGAAGCTTTCTTT. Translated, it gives CASSIRDRKAEAFF. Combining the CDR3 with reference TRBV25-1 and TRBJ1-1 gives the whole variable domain EADIYQTPRYLVIGTGKKITLECSQTMGHDKMYWYQQDPGMELHLIHYSYGVNSTEKGDLSSESTVSRIRTEHFPLTLESARPSHTSQYLCASSIRDRKAEAFFGQGTRLTVV.